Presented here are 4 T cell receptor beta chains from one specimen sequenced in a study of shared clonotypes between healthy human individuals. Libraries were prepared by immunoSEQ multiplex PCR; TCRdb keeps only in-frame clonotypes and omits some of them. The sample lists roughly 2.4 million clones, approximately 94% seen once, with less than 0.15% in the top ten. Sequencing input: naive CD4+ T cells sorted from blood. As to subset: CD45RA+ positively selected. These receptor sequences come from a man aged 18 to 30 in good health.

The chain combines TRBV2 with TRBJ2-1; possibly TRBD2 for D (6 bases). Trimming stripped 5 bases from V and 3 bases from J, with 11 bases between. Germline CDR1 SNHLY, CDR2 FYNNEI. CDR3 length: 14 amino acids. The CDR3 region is CASSPGTLYNEQFF. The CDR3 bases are TGTGCCAGCAGTCCCGGGACTCTCTACAATGAGCAGTTCTTC.

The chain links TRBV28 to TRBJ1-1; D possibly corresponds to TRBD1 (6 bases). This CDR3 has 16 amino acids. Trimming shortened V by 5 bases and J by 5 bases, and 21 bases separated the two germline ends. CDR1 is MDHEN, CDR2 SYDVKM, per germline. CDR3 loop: CASSPHGTGFYTEAFF. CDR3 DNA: TGTGCCAGCAGTCCTCACGGAACAGGGTTTTATACTGAAGCTTTCTTT.

The CDR3 coding sequence is TGTGCCAGCAGGTTACGGACCGGGGAGCTGTTTTTT. Protein sequence: CASRLRTGELFF. V gene TRBV2 combines with J gene TRBJ2-2; D is undetermined. The V end was cut by 6 bases, the J end by 5 bases, with 7 bases between. This CDR3 contains 12 residues. Germline values: CDR1 SNHLY, CDR2 FYNNEI.

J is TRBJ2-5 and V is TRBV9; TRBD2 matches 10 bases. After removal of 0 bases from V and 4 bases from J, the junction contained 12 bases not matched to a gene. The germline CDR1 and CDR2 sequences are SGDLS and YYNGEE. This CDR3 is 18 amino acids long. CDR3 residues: CASSVGASSGGRGETQYF. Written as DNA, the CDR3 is TGTGCCAGCAGCGTAGGGGCGTCTAGCGGGGGCAGGGGAGAGACCCAGTACTTC.